A single sample gave rise to the 27 T cell receptor beta chains below, sequenced in a study of beta chain features in type 1 diabetes listed by TCRdb under 2018. What these receptors recognize is not known. Points the paper makes about the study in general: A moderate but significant shortening of TCRB CDR3 length was observed in type 1 diabetes patients in all four CD4+ subsets.

The library was generated by the immunoSEQ multiplex PCR assay. The entire isolated RNA was reverse transcribed using the High Capacity cDNA Reverse Transcription Kit, and thus expressed TCRB transcripts were sequenced. TCRdb limited this immuneACCESS table to in-frame rearrangements with V and J called. A share of clones is missing; checked studies link under half to unresolved V genes, and the rest is unexplained. The sample profile shows around 130,000 clones; 16% of them were found once. The ten top clones hold over 2% of the sample. Sequenced sample: central memory CD4+ T cells from blood. These receptors were collected from a man aged 30 to 45 with type 1 diabetes.

This clone was seen a few times. J is TRBJ1-2 and V is TRBV6-5; TRBD1 matches at 11 bases. Germline values: CDR1 MNHEY, CDR2 SVGAGI. This CDR3 has 15 residues. V dropped 6 bases and J dropped 3; count of bases not matched to a gene: 6. The CDR3 sequence is CASRPGQGADYGYTF. As DNA, the CDR3 is TGTGCCAGCAGGCCCGGACAGGGGGCCGACTATGGCTACACCTTC.

This clone was detected a few times. The chain carries TRBV21-1 and TRBJ2-1. TRBV21-1 is labeled a pseudogene. This CDR3 contains 15 residues. The CDR3 bases are TGTGCCAGCAGCAAAGACCCGGCGATCTACAATGAGCAGTTCTTC. Residues: CASSKDPAIYNEQFF.

The chain is built from TRBV4-3 and TRBJ2-5, with TRBD1 identical over 10 bases. Losses at the gene ends were 0 bases for V and 5 bases for J; bases not matched to a gene: 3. The germline gives CDR1 LGHNA, CDR2 YSLEER. The CDR3 is 15 amino acids. The DNA of the CDR3 is TGCGCCAGCAGCCAAGAAGGGACAGGGGCGGAGACCCAGTACTTC. This encodes CASSQEGTGAETQYF.

V and J are TRBV7-7 and TRBJ2-2, with 10 bases fitting TRBD1. The V gene's germline CDR1 is SSHAT and CDR2 FNYEAQ (reference sequence). This CDR3 contains 14 residues. J was trimmed by 5 bases and V by 6 bases; bases with no gene match: 3. The CDR3, as DNA: TGTGCCAGCAGGGCGGGACAGGGGACCGGGGAGCTGTTTTTT. Amino acids: CASRAGQGTGELFF.

Only a few counts were recorded for this clone. The chain links TRBV7-2 to TRBJ2-1; possible D gene TRBD2, 8 bases. V was clipped by 7 bases and J by 9 bases, with 16 bases between them. CDR1 SGHTA and CDR2 FQGNSA come from the germline V gene. The CDR3 has 13 residues. The CDR3 nucleotides are TGTGCCAGCATCCTTCGGGAGGGGGCTGAGCAGTTCTTC. This encodes CASILREGAEQFF. The entire variable domain, with the rest obtained from reference TRBV7-2 and TRBJ2-1, is as follows: GAGVSQSPSNKVTEKGKDVELRCDPISGHTALYWYRQSLGQGLEFLIYFQGNSAPDKSGLPSDRFSAERTGGSVSTLTIQRTQQEDSAVYLCASILREGAEQFFGPGTRLTVL.

Points on this clone: The same CDR3 also results from other DNA sequences found in this sample. The gene calls are TRBV5-1 and TRBJ1-2; 7 bases are a match to TRBD1. The CDR3 length is 15 residues. Looked up from germline, CDR1 is SGHRS and CDR2 is YFSETQ. V trimming: 0 bases; J trimming: 2 bases; junction bases outside the gene matches: 4. This chain's CDR3 is CASSLDRGSNYGYTF. As DNA, the CDR3 is TGCGCCAGCAGCTTGGACAGGGGTTCAAACTATGGCTACACCTTC.

This clone was detected a few times. Other DNA sequences in the sample encode the same CDR3. The chain uses TRBV10-3 and TRBJ1-6; TRBD1 might be the D (5 bases). Germline values: CDR1 ENHRY, CDR2 SYGVKD. V dropped 6 bases and J dropped 7 bases, with 7 bases sitting between them. The CDR3 contains 12 residues. The CDR3 sequence: CAIRAGNSPLHF. The CDR3 DNA reads TGTGCCATCAGGGCAGGGAATTCACCCCTCCACTTT.

The gene calls are TRBV7-2 and TRBJ2-7; D unclear. V dropped 1 base and J dropped 3 bases, with 13 bases sitting between them. Looked up from germline, CDR1 is SGHTA and CDR2 is FQGNSA. The CDR3 consists of 15 residues. CDR3 in DNA: TGTGCCAGCAGCTTAGATGCACACAGTATCTACGAGCAGTACTTC. It translates to CASSLDAHSIYEQYF. Complete variable domain (other parts from reference TRBV7-2 and TRBJ2-7): GAGVSQSPSNKVTEKGKDVELRCDPISGHTALYWYRQSLGQGLEFLIYFQGNSAPDKSGLPSDRFSAERTGGSVSTLTIQRTQQEDSAVYLCASSLDAHSIYEQYFGPGTRLTVT.

J is TRBJ1-2 and V is TRBV7-2; D gene uncertain. This CDR3 region has 12 residues. The V gene lost 1 base and the J gene lost 5 bases, with 5 bases spanning the gap. Germline CDR1 is SGHTA and CDR2 is FQGNSA. The CDR3 loop is CASSLDGYGYTF. CDR3 DNA: TGTGCCAGCAGCTTAGACGGATATGGCTACACCTTC.

The V gene is TRBV6-5, the J gene TRBJ2-3, with a weak D call TRBD1 (5 bases). The length of the CDR3 is 14 residues. The V and J ends lost 10 bases and 0 bases respectively, with 14 bases between them. CDR1 MNHEY and CDR2 SVGAGI come from the germline V gene. CDR3 nucleotide sequence: TGTGCCATCAAAGGGGCCTTTAGCACAGATACGCAGTATTTT. Its translation: CAIKGAFSTDTQYF.

The chain combines TRBV2 with TRBJ2-2; D is possibly TRBD1 (6 bases). Trimming stripped 7 bases from V and 1 base from J, with 10 bases between. CDR1 SNHLY and CDR2 FYNNEI come from the germline V gene. The CDR3 extends over 14 amino acids. CDR3 bases: TGTGCCAGCACTCAGGGACAGAACACCGGGGAGCTGTTTTTT. Translated, it gives CASTQGQNTGELFF. Looking up the rest from reference TRBV2 and TRBJ2-2 gives the full variable domain: EPEVTQTPSHQVTQMGQEVILRCVPISNHLYFYWYRQILGQKVEFLVSFYNNEISEKSEIFDDQFSVERPDGSNFTLKIRSTKLEDSAMYFCASTQGQNTGELFFGEGSRLTVL.

This clone was observed many times. The chain combines TRBV29-1 with TRBJ2-7, with D hard to call. From germline, CDR1 is SQVTM and CDR2 ANQGSEA. CDR3 length: 11 amino acids. V shed 4 bases and J shed 5 bases, with 9 bases lying between them. CDR3 DNA sequence: TGCAGCGTTGCATTACGGGACGAGCAGTACTTC. Its protein is CSVALRDEQYF.

A few counts support this clone. The gene calls are TRBV4-3 and TRBJ2-3; D is uncertain. This CDR3 is built from 13 residues. Germline CDR1 LGHNA, CDR2 YSLEER. The V end was cut by 4 bases, the J end by 5 bases, with 10 bases between. The CDR3 loop reads CASSLDGIDTQYF. The CDR3, as DNA: TGCGCCAGCAGCCTAGATGGTATAGATACGCAGTATTTT.

The rearrangement uses TRBV29-1 and TRBJ1-5, with 7 bases lining up with TRBD1. With 4 bases clipped from V and 5 bases from J, the junction kept 5 bases outside the gene matches. The CDR3 consists of 13 residues. Germline V gives CDR1 SQVTM, CDR2 ANQGSEA. The CDR3 DNA sequence: TGCAGCGTTGCACAGGGGCGCGATCAGCCCCAGCATTTT. It specifies CSVAQGRDQPQHF.

The V and J genes are TRBV7-2 and TRBJ2-5; 8 positions match TRBD1. The CDR3 has 13 residues. V trimming: 5 bases; J trimming: 5 bases; junction bases outside the gene matches: 4. CDR1 and CDR2 (germline): SGHTA, FQGNSA. This CDR3 is CASSQDRAETQYF. The CDR3 DNA is TGTGCCAGCAGCCAGGACAGGGCGGAGACCCAGTACTTC.

This clone showed up just a few times. The rearrangement uses TRBV7-2 and TRBJ2-3; D is unclear. CDR3 size: 14 residues. V lost 7 bases to trimming and J lost 2 bases, with 13 bases between them. The germline gives CDR1 SGHTA, CDR2 FQGNSA. As DNA, the CDR3 is TGTGCCAGCAACATACGGGCGGTCACAGATACGCAGTATTTT. Amino acid sequence: CASNIRAVTDTQYF.

The table lists this clone with a few counts. This chain connects TRBV28 to TRBJ1-2; the D is unclear. Trimming shortened V by 6 bases and J by 7 bases, and 15 bases separated the two germline ends. Germline CDR1 is MDHEN and CDR2 is SYDVKM. This CDR3 is built from 13 residues. The CDR3 DNA is TGTGCCAGCAGCCTTGGTTTTCCCCCTGGCTACACCTTC. Translation gives CASSLGFPPGYTF.

This rearrangement joins TRBV9 to TRBJ1-3; maybe TRBD1 (5 bases). The CDR3 loop spans 14 amino acids. The V gene lost 7 bases and the J gene lost 0 bases, with 11 bases spanning the gap. The germline V gene encodes CDR1 SGDLS and CDR2 YYNGEE. The CDR3 nucleotides are TGTGCCAGCCGATCAGGGTCCTCTGGAAACACCATATATTTT. Amino acids: CASRSGSSGNTIYF.

The chain links TRBV11-2 to TRBJ1-2; 9 nucleotides line up with TRBD1. CDR1 SGHAT and CDR2 FQNNGV come from the germline V gene. The V segment lost 5 bases and the J segment 4 bases; nucleotides outside the gene matches: 5. The CDR3 sequence is 14 residues long. The CDR3 protein is CASSPTDRGYGYTF. CDR3 nucleotides: TGTGCCAGCAGCCCCACGGACAGGGGCTATGGCTACACCTTC.

This clone was found many times. This sequence joins TRBV6-5 and TRBJ2-5; 9 positions agree with TRBD2. The germline CDR1 and CDR2 sequences are MNHEY and SVGAGI. The trim removed 4 bases at V and 2 bases at J, leaving 5 bases unmatched. CDR3 size: 15 residues. The CDR3 sequence: CASSFRSGGQETQYF. In DNA form, the CDR3 reads TGTGCCAGCAGTTTCAGGAGCGGGGGGCAAGAGACCCAGTACTTC.

The chain couples TRBV6-6 to TRBJ2-7, with D maybe TRBD1 (6 bases). Between the trimmed V and J ends, which lost 5 bases and 5 bases, there was a span of 16 bases. CDR3 length: 14 residues. CDR1 is MNHNY and CDR2 is SVGAGI in the germline V gene (reference sequence). The CDR3 loop is CASSQGTEVDEQYF. The CDR3 bases are TGTGCCAGCAGTCAGGGGACGGAGGTGGACGAGCAGTACTTC.

This clone was detected once. The J gene is TRBJ1-6, the V gene TRBV14; no reliable D call. The CDR3 loop spans 13 amino acids. The V end was cut by 3 bases, the J end by 13 bases, with 13 bases between. Germline V CDR1 and CDR2: SGHDN, FVKESK. CDR3 sequence reads: CASSHNSGDPLHF. The CDR3 nucleotides read TGTGCCAGCAGCCATAACAGCGGAGATCCCCTCCACTTT.

This chain uses TRBV11-3 with TRBJ2-3, with D perhaps matching TRBD2 (5 bases). Trimming left V 8 bases short and J 5 bases short, with 20 bases between. The CDR3 totals 15 residues. The V gene's germline CDR1 is SGHNT and CDR2 YENEEA. CDR3 amino acids: CASAIAGNNLDTQYF. Here the CDR3 DNA reads TGTGCCAGCGCCATAGCCGGGAACAACTTAGATACGCAGTATTTT.

The rearrangement uses TRBV29-1 and TRBJ2-1; 7 bases align to TRBD1. Germline V gives CDR1 SQVTM, CDR2 ANQGSEA. The CDR3 contains 12 residues. Losses at the gene ends were 7 bases for V and 2 bases for J; bases not matched to a gene: 2. The CDR3 coding sequence is TGCAGCGCGGGGACAGCCTACAATGAGCAGTTCTTC. Its protein is CSAGTAYNEQFF.

V is TRBV5-5 and J is TRBJ2-7; 10 nucleotides line up with TRBD1. CDR1 is SGHKS, CDR2 YYEKEE, per germline (reference sequence). V shed 5 bases and J 5 bases; nucleotides not matched to a gene: 10. The CDR3 sequence is 15 residues long. In DNA, the CDR3 is TGTGCCAGCAGTTCATCCGGGACAGGGGATCACGAGCAGTACTTC. Translating gives CASSSSGTGDHEQYF.

This clone has more than one count but fewer than ten. The rearrangement joins TRBV30 to TRBJ2-7; D is perhaps TRBD2 (5 bases). Germline CDR1 is GTSNPN and CDR2 is SVGIG (reference sequence). V was shortened by 0 bases and J by 4 bases, with 7 bases between the two germline ends. This CDR3 has 12 residues. The CDR3, as DNA: TGTGCCTGGAGTGTCGGAGGTTACGAGCAGTACTTC. Translation: CAWSVGGYEQYF.

The V and J genes are TRBV27 and TRBJ1-2; D unclear. Germline assignment: CDR1 MNHEY and CDR2 SMNVEV (reference sequence). CDR3 length equals 17 residues. V shed 1 base and J shed 1 base, with 16 bases lying between them. CDR3 region: CASSLLSNEVYNYGYTF. The CDR3 nucleotides are TGTGCCAGCAGTTTATTAAGTAACGAGGTCTATAACTATGGCTACACCTTC.